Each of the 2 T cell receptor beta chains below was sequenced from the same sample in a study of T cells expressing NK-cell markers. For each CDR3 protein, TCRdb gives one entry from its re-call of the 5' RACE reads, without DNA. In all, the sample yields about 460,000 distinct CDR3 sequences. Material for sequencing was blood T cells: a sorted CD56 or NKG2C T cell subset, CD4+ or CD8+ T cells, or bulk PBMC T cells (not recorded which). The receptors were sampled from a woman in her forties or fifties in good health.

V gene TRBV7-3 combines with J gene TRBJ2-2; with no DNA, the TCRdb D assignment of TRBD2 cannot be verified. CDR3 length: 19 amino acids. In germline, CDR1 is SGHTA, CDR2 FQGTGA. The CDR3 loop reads CASSSPPGTSGVRAGELFF.

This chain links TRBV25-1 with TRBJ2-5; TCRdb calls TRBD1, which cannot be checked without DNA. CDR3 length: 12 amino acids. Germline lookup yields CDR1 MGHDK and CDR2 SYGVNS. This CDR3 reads CASSESLQGEYF.